This TCR beta chain was documented in a study of T cell responses to AZD1222 COVID-19 vaccine. Germline CDR1 is SGDLS and CDR2 is YYNGEE. V lost 4 bases and J lost 13, with 18 bases in between. The CDR3 is 13 residues long. The data were produced by immunoSEQ multiplex PCR, yet TCRdb's version contains in-frame clones alone and is incomplete. The sample contains about 120,000 clones, about 93% of which appear only once. This chain links TRBV9 with TRBJ1-3, with unresolved D. The source was peripheral blood, collected 28 days after the second AZD1222 dose. The clonotype was recovered from an adult who received the AZD1222 COVID-19 vaccine. The CDR3 DNA sequence: TGTGCCAGCAGCCGGGCGGCAGCACCCAAGATATATTTT. It yields the protein CASSRAAAPKIYF.